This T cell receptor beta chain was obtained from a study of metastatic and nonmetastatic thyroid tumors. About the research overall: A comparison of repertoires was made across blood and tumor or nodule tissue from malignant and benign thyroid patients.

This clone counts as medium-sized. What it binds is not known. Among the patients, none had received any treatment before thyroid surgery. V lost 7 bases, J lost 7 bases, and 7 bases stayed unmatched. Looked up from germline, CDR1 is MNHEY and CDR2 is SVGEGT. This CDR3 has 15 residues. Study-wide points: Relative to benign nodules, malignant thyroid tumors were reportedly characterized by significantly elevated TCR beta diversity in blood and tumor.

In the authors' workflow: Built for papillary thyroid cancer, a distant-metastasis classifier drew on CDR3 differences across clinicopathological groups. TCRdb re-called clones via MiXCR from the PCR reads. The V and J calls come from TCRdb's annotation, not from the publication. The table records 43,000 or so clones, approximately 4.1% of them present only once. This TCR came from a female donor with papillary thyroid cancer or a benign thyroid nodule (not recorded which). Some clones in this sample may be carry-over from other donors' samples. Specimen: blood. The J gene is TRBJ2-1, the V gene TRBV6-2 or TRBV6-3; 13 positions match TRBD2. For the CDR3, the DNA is TGTGCCAGCAAAACACTAGCGGGAGGGCGAAATGAGCAGTTCTTC. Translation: CASKTLAGGRNEQFF.